The 14 T cell receptor beta chains presented below share a single source sample, sequenced in a study of early T cells in non-severe SARS-CoV-2 infection. TCRdb reanalysed the 5' RACE reads using MiXCR and keeps one entry per CDR3 protein. The sample includes 97,000 or so distinct CDR3 sequences, 9.5% to 12% seen only once; the top ten take approximately 4.5%. The source material was whole blood, sampled at baseline. The source of these receptors is an adult who was a healthcare worker with PCR-confirmed SARS-CoV-2 infection or an uninfected control (not recorded which).

This chain joins TRBV19 and TRBJ2-4, with a weak D call TRBD1 (6 bases). From germline, CDR1 is LNHDA and CDR2 SQIVND (reference sequence). This CDR3 contains 14 residues. V lost 6 bases, J lost 9 bases, and 18 bases lay in between. CDR3 protein: CASSLTGINGIQYF. CDR3 DNA: TGTGCCAGTAGCCTTACAGGGATTAATGGCATTCAGTACTTC.

This clonotype turned up a few times. The chain combines TRBV11-1 with TRBJ2-7, with 9 bases aligning to TRBD1. Germline V gene data show CDR1 as SGHAT and CDR2 as FQDESV (reference sequence). The CDR3 has 12 amino acids. Trimming took 5 bases from V and 6 from J; bases not matched to a gene: 2. CDR3 coding DNA: TGTGCCAGCAGCCGACAGGGGGGCGAGCAGTACTTC. Translation: CASSRQGGEQYF.

This clonotype was seen once. The chain carries TRBV6-5 and TRBJ2-2; the D gene is possibly TRBD1 (6 bases). V was pared by 8 bases and J by 4 bases, with 14 bases between. CDR3 length: 14 amino acids. The V gene's germline CDR1 is MNHEY and CDR2 SVGAGI. The CDR3 region has the DNA TGTGCCAGCCAACAGGGCTTAGCCACCGGGGAGCTGTTTTTT. It codes for CASQQGLATGELFF.

V is TRBV20-1 and J is TRBJ2-1; TRBD2 might be the D (5 bases). With 6 bases removed from V and 6 bases from J, the gap between germline ends came to 24 bases. This CDR3 comprises 16 residues. The germline V gene encodes CDR1 DFQATT and CDR2 SNEGSKA (reference sequence). The CDR3 loop is CSAQTLEGRFVNEQFF. The CDR3 DNA sequence: TGCAGTGCGCAGACTCTTGAGGGCCGATTTGTCAATGAGCAGTTCTTC.

This clonotype turned up a few times. The V call is TRBV12-3 or TRBV12-4, the J call TRBJ2-3; D call uncertain. V gave up 7 bases and J gave up 2 bases, with 10 bases separating them. The CDR3 extends over 13 amino acids. The DNA for the CDR3 is TGTGCCAGCACAGCAGAATTCACAGATACGCAGTATTTT. Translating it yields CASTAEFTDTQYF.

This clonotype was observed many times. V usage is TRBV7-2 and J usage is TRBJ2-3; perhaps TRBD1 as D (6 bases). The V gene's germline CDR1 is SGHTA and CDR2 FQGNSA. Trimming pared 3 bases from V and 1 base from J, leaving 14 bases between. The CDR3 totals 16 residues. In DNA form, the CDR3 reads TGTGCCAGCAGCTTCGACAGGCTGAGGGGCACAGATACGCAGTATTTT. Residues: CASSFDRLRGTDTQYF.

This clonotype has only a few counts. This rearrangement joins TRBV3-1 to TRBJ1-1; D gene unclear. The CDR3 consists of 13 residues. Germline V lookup: CDR1 LGHDT, CDR2 YNNKEL (reference sequence). V dropped 1 base and J dropped 6 bases, with 9 bases sitting between them. The CDR3 loop reads CASSQVNIPEAFF. DNA of the CDR3: TGTGCCAGCAGCCAAGTAAACATACCTGAAGCTTTCTTT.

The chain couples TRBV7-9 to TRBJ2-3, with D possibly matching TRBD2 (6 bases). Germline assignment: CDR1 SEHNR and CDR2 FQNEAQ (reference sequence). The CDR3 totals 17 residues. Trimming cost V 5 bases and J 3 bases, with 21 bases left between them. CDR3 bases: TGTGCCAGCAGCCCCGTGGTGTCTAGCGCCGCGACAGATACGCAGTATTTT. Translated: CASSPVVSSAATDTQYF. Combining the CDR3 with reference TRBV7-9 and TRBJ2-3 gives the whole variable domain DTGVSQNPRHKITKRGQNVTFRCDPISEHNRLYWYRQTLGQGPEFLTYFQNEAQLEKSRLLSDRFSAERPKGSFSTLEIQRTEQGDSAMYLCASSPVVSSAATDTQYFGPGTRLTVL.

This clonotype was detected ten times or more. The chain joins TRBV28 to TRBJ2-7; D is tentatively TRBD1 or TRBD2 (8 bases each). Germline CDR1 reads MDHEN; CDR2 reads SYDVKM. The CDR3 is 15 amino acids. Trimming removed 7 bases from V and 3 bases from J, with 19 bases in between. This chain's CDR3 is CASTGGAGGGYEQYF. CDR3 nucleotides: TGTGCCAGCACCGGGGGGGCAGGGGGCGGCTACGAGCAGTACTTC.

This clonotype showed up many times. The chain uses TRBV3-1 and TRBJ2-2; D not resolved. The V gene's germline CDR1 is LGHDT and CDR2 YNNKEL (reference sequence). This CDR3 is 15 amino acids long. Between the trimmed V and J ends, which lost 0 bases and 8 bases, there was a span of 13 bases. The CDR3 protein is CASSQDGPFTGELFF. CDR3 DNA: TGTGCCAGCAGCCAAGATGGCCCCTTCACGGGGGAGCTGTTTTTT.

This clonotype was found many times. The chain links TRBV4-3 to TRBJ2-3, with unresolved D. The CDR3 is made up of 15 amino acids. CDR1 LGHNA and CDR2 YSLEER come from the germline V gene. V lost 0 bases, J lost 6 bases, and 13 bases lay in between. CDR3 region: CASSQDRRAGDTQYF. CDR3 bases: TGCGCCAGCAGCCAAGATCGACGGGCCGGGGATACGCAGTATTTT.

This clonotype has ten or more counts. The rearrangement joins TRBV5-1 to TRBJ2-1; 11 nucleotides line up with TRBD2. The CDR3 runs 16 residues. V was pared by 2 bases and J by 4 bases, with 5 bases of the junction left unmatched. Germline lookup yields CDR1 SGHRS and CDR2 YFSETQ. CDR3 in DNA: TGCGCCAGCAGCTTTTGGGGACTAGCGGATTACAATGAGCAGTTCTTC. Translated, it gives CASSFWGLADYNEQFF.

This clonotype has more than one count but fewer than ten. The gene calls are TRBV7-8 and TRBJ2-1; 9 bases align to TRBD2. Germline CDR1 and CDR2: SGHVS and FQNEAQ. The J segment lost 9 bases and the V segment lost 2 bases, leaving 8 bases of the junction unmatched. The CDR3 runs 15 residues. The chain's CDR3 is CASSLRRGGLGEQFF. Here the CDR3 DNA reads TGTGCCAGCAGCTTACGGCGGGGGGGCCTGGGTGAGCAGTTCTTC. The entire variable domain, with the rest obtained from reference TRBV7-8 and TRBJ2-1, is as follows: GAGVSQSPRYKVAKRGQDVALRCDPISGHVSLFWYQQALGQGPEFLTYFQNEAQLDKSGLPSDRFFAERPEGSVSTLKIQRTQQEDSAVYLCASSLRRGGLGEQFFGPGTRLTVL.

This chain connects TRBV9 to TRBJ1-3, with a possible D match to TRBD1 (5 bases). With 4 bases removed from V and 0 bases from J, the gap between germline ends came to 11 bases. The length of the CDR3 is 15 residues. Germline V gene sequence: CDR1 SGDLS, CDR2 YYNGEE. CDR3 loop: CASSPRAFSGNTIYF. The CDR3 bases are TGTGCCAGCAGCCCCAGGGCCTTCTCTGGAAACACCATATATTTT.